This TCR beta chain is drawn from a study of cytomegalovirus exposure and HLA in healthy donors. Across the whole study: Earlier results showed roughly 120 million unique TCR beta sequences derived from approximately 180 million T cells. General observations from the study: The authors later found HLA-associated TCR beta chains more clonally expanded than equally common others. About 87% or about 30% of the time was how often most TCR beta V segments were productive, according to an earlier analysis.

The CDR3 contains 16 residues. CDR1 and CDR2 from the germline V gene are SEHNR and FQNEAQ (reference sequence). The V and J ends lost 4 bases and 2 bases, in that order; junction bases with no gene match: 9. It was with 60 Vbeta and 13 Jbeta primers that the PCR ran. Some clones are missing from TCRdb's copy, which holds only in-frame ones; the method was immunoSEQ multiplex PCR. The data hold 140,000 to 150,000 clones, with roughly 80% observed a single time. Points on this clone: Its cognate antigen is unknown.

The chain carries TRBV7-9 and TRBJ1-1, with 8 bases identical to TRBD1. This receptor was identified in a woman aged 30 to 39 in good health and CMV-seronegative. The material sequenced was PBMCs. This CDR3 is CASSYTPDRGNTEAFF. In nucleotides, the CDR3 is TGTGCCAGCAGCTATACCCCTGACAGGGGTAACACTGAAGCTTTCTTT.